This TCR beta chain is drawn from a study of memory CD4+ T cells and cytomegalovirus serostatus. Study context: Donors were healthy Belgian adults, under ten CMV seropositive and fewer than 30 seronegative.

Assay used: immunoSEQ multiplex PCR; TCRdb lists only in-frame clones, some missing. The sample includes around 49,000 clones, under 80% of them seen just once. Trimming took 2 bases from V and 4 from J; bases not matched to a gene: 12. CDR3 length: 17 amino acids. Germline V gene lookup returns CDR1 SNHLY and CDR2 FYNNEI. Single viable CD3+CD4+CD8-CD45RO+ cells were sorted as the memory CD4+ T cells. Serum IgG to CMV pp150, pp28, p38 and p52 defined serostatus. This sequence originates from an adult in good health and CMV-seronegative. The rearrangement links TRBV2 to TRBJ1-2; 8 bases line up with TRBD1. Sequencing was performed on memory CD4+ T cells from blood. The CDR3 DNA sequence: TGTGCCAGCAGTGAACTGCGGCCGGGACAGGCAATCTATGGCTACACCTTC. Its translation: CASSELRPGQAIYGYTF.